This T cell receptor (beta chain) stems from a study of T cell responses to AZD1222 COVID-19 vaccine. Study-wide results and caveats: Reportedly, nearly half of unique spike TCRs recognized epitopes outside B.1.351/B.1.1.7 mutations.

Method: immunoSEQ multiplex PCR; TCRdb's copy keeps in-frame clones and lacks some. The sample lists about 54,000 clones; more than 80% were seen once. This CDR3 region has 15 residues. CDR1 and CDR2 (germline): KGHSH, LQKENI. Trimming stripped 0 bases from V and 5 bases from J, with 11 bases between. A remark on this clone: Its antigen is undetermined.

The receptor was isolated from an adult who received the AZD1222 COVID-19 vaccine. The rearrangement joins TRBV18 to TRBJ1-5; D is possibly TRBD1 (5 bases). The input for sequencing was peripheral blood, taken 28 days after the second AZD1222 dose. The CDR3, as DNA: TGTGCCAGCTCACCACCCGAGGGGAGGGATCAGCCCCAGCATTTT. It specifies CASSPPEGRDQPQHF.